This note documents a single TCR beta chain sequence. The antigen it binds to is not known. No quality values exist for individual bases; no much larger clone is one base distant. These data originate in a study of blood T cell repertoires in COVID-19 (dated by TCRdb to the early 2020s). Context from the whole study: The collaborator samples originated in the United States, Italy and Spain and spanned the acute and convalescent phases of COVID-19. The material from the prospective study consisted of cDNA or gDNA derived from T cells, B-cell-depleted T cells, or PBMCs. A de-identified subject ID, COVID-19 status, age in years and sex were almost always included in the sample metadata. Where available, HLA class I and class II types were obtained from metadata supplied by the sample provider rather than from assay-based typing. Subjects who had been exposed to COVID-19, were actively infected with it, or had recovered from it provided the deeply sampled blood TCRbeta repertoires that made up the dataset. Samples were obtained from the ongoing ImmuneRACE study (first 160 participants) and from 1,254 subjects provided by 6 global collaborators. The repertoires were released in a freely available public database meant as a resource for research on the immune response to SARS-CoV-2.

The immunoSEQ Assay, a bias-controlled multiplex PCR, was used to amplify TCRbeta CDR3 regions from genomic DNA. From the authors' description of their analysis: Within the assay, amplification of reference gene primers was used to estimate how many nucleated cells each sample contained. To quantify the absolute abundance of each unique TCRbeta CDR3 rearrangement, sequence reads were collapsed and filtered. Productive Simpson clonality was computed per sample as the square root of Simpson's diversity index over productive rearrangements. The immuneACCESS repertoire file appears here via TCRdb, limited to in-frame rearrangements. These files lack a portion of the clones; in checked studies, under half of the deficit traces to unresolved V genes, and the cause of the others is not known. From that table come the V and J calls and clone size; the DNA was used to work out D and trimming. The sample table holds more than 200,000 clones, of which roughly 90% were seen once. The leading ten clones occupy approximately 2% of the sample.

A second Seattle source provided samples from volunteer blood donors who had recovered from COVID-19. The collaborating institutions used their own protocols to collect whole blood in K2EDTA tubes. For TCRbeta analysis, collaborators shipped samples as frozen whole blood, isolated PBMCs, or DNA extracted from either of those sample types. On the study overall, not on this receptor specifically: Clinical and demographic metadata were provided uncurated, with the amount varying by source and participant.

Cut back by 0 bases and 5 bases, the V and J ends lie 10 bases apart. CDR1 and CDR2, looked up from the germline V gene, are LGHNA and YSLEER. CDR3 length: 14 amino acids, cysteine to phenylalanine. Only the CDR3 portion is preserved as DNA: 42 bases, with reading frame beginning at the first base. The TCR sequence derives from a middle-aged woman who had recovered from COVID-19. In this chain, TRBV4-3 is recombined with TRBJ1-2, with the D gene uncertain. The sequencing sample was made of peripheral blood. The sequenced DNA: TGCGCCAGCAGCCAAGACGGAAGACTGTATGGCTACACCTTC. This sequence encodes CASSQDGRLYGYTF.